The 14 T cell receptor beta chains below come from one sample, sequenced in a study of blood T cell repertoires in COVID-19. Assay: immunoSEQ multiplex PCR; the TCRdb copy retains only in-frame clones and omits some. The table includes approximately 260,000 clones, 90% detected once. Sequenced input: peripheral blood. The receptor source for this set is a woman between 35 and 50 years old with acute or convalescent COVID-19.

The chain uses TRBV7-2 and TRBJ1-2; the D is unclear. CDR3 length: 13 residues. The germline gives CDR1 SGHTA, CDR2 FQGNSA. Between the trimmed V and J ends, which lost 1 base and 10 bases, there was a span of 13 bases. Written as DNA, the CDR3 is TGTGCCAGCAGCTTAGAGGCCGTGGGAGTCTACACCTTC. Its translation: CASSLEAVGVYTF.

V gene TRBV18 combines with J gene TRBJ1-5, with TRBD1 matching 8 bases. This CDR3 comprises 17 residues. V trimming: 5 bases; J trimming: 7 bases; junction bases outside the gene matches: 16. Looked up from germline, CDR1 is KGHSH and CDR2 is LQKENI. DNA for the CDR3: TGTGCCAGCTCAACATACCAATACAGGGGGTTCGACCAGCCCCAGCATTTT. As protein: CASSTYQYRGFDQPQHF.

The chain links TRBV9 to TRBJ2-5, with TRBD2 matching over 8 bases. Germline trimming cut 0 bases from V and 5 bases from J; bases unmatched to any gene: 6. The CDR3 extends over 15 amino acids. CDR1 is SGDLS and CDR2 is YYNGEE in the germline V gene. The CDR3 reads CASSVGGGGWETQYF. The CDR3 region has the DNA TGTGCCAGCAGCGTAGGAGGCGGGGGGTGGGAGACCCAGTACTTC.

The chain has TRBV2 and TRBJ2-5, with a weak D call TRBD1 (5 bases). Trimming pared 6 bases from V and 1 base from J, leaving 12 bases between. Germline CDR1 SNHLY, CDR2 FYNNEI. This CDR3 region has 14 residues. CDR3 loop: CASSPRVTQETQYF. CDR3 coding DNA: TGTGCCAGCAGCCCCAGGGTAACCCAAGAGACCCAGTACTTC. Looking up the rest from reference TRBV2 and TRBJ2-5 gives the full variable domain: EPEVTQTPSHQVTQMGQEVILRCVPISNHLYFYWYRQILGQKVEFLVSFYNNEISEKSEIFDDQFSVERPDGSNFTLKIRSTKLEDSAMYFCASSPRVTQETQYFGPGTRLLVL.

This chain joins TRBV19 and TRBJ1-6; TRBD1 might be the D (6 bases). Trimming cost V 5 bases and J 14 bases, with 10 bases left between them. Germline lookup yields CDR1 LNHDA and CDR2 SQIVND (reference sequence). This CDR3 has 11 residues. CDR3 DNA: TGTGCCAGTAGTGACAGGTCCTCCCTCCACTTT. Amino acid sequence: CASSDRSSLHF.

The table lists this clone with a count of one. The chain is built from TRBV24-1 and TRBJ2-2; TRBD1 agrees at 7 bases. V lost 2 bases, J lost 4 bases, and 6 bases stayed unmatched. The V gene's germline CDR1 is KGHDR and CDR2 SFDVKD. This CDR3 has 16 residues. The CDR3 nucleotides are TGTGCCACCAGTGATTACTGGGACAGAGGCACCGGGGAGCTGTTTTTT. It yields the protein CATSDYWDRGTGELFF.

This clone occurred a few times. This sequence joins TRBV15 and TRBJ2-3, with 7 nucleotides matching TRBD2. The V gene's germline CDR1 is LNHNV and CDR2 YYDKDF (reference sequence). The CDR3 runs 17 residues. V lost 3 bases to trimming and J lost 2 bases; unmatched junction nucleotides: 11. The chain's CDR3 is CATSSSVQRGHTDTQYF. CDR3 bases: TGTGCCACCAGCAGTTCAGTCCAGCGGGGCCACACAGATACGCAGTATTTT.

V is TRBV11-2 and J is TRBJ1-6; D perhaps matches TRBD1 (6 bases). CDR1 and CDR2 from the germline V gene are SGHAT and FQNNGV. The V end was cut by 5 bases, the J end by 7 bases, with 15 bases between. The length of the CDR3 is 15 residues. CDR3 residues: CASSPYTGFNSPLHF. The CDR3 nucleotides read TGTGCCAGCAGCCCCTACACAGGGTTCAATTCACCCCTCCACTTT.

The chain links TRBV19 to TRBJ2-3; D might be TRBD1 (6 bases). Germline CDR1 reads LNHDA; CDR2 reads SQIVND (reference sequence). V was clipped by 4 bases and J by 0 bases, with 8 bases between them. This CDR3 is 14 amino acids long. This CDR3 is CASSTGQSTDTQYF. For the CDR3, the DNA is TGTGCCAGTAGTACGGGACAAAGCACAGATACGCAGTATTTT.

The rearrangement links TRBV11-2 to TRBJ1-2; 9 positions match TRBD1. The CDR3 is 17 amino acids. The junction had 16 bases not matched to a gene; V was cut back by 3 bases and J by 8 bases. Germline V gives CDR1 SGHAT, CDR2 FQNNGV. CDR3 sequence reads: CASSFLQGASPTRGYTF. The CDR3 bases are TGTGCCAGCAGCTTCCTACAGGGGGCATCTCCAACTCGGGGCTACACCTTC.

The chain uses TRBV5-8 and TRBJ2-3; 9 bases map to TRBD1. The CDR3 is 16 amino acids. The germline gives CDR1 SGHTS, CDR2 YDEGEE. V was clipped by 4 bases and J by 3 bases; unmatched bases: 9. CDR3 sequence (DNA): TGTGCCAGCAGCCAAGGACAGGGGTCATTGACAGATACGCAGTATTTT. This translates into CASSQGQGSLTDTQYF.

The CDR3 nucleotides read TGTGCCACCGGAGGAGAGGTGGGCAATCAGCCCCAGCATTTT. Amino acid sequence: CATGGEVGNQPQHF. The chain carries TRBV24-1 and TRBJ1-5, with D uncertain. CDR3 length: 14 amino acids. Trimming took 9 bases from V and 2 from J, leaving 13 bases between them. Germline V CDR1 and CDR2: KGHDR, SFDVKD.

The rearrangement uses TRBV5-1 and TRBJ2-5; possible D gene TRBD2, 6 bases. CDR1 and CDR2 from the germline V gene are SGHRS and YFSETQ. The CDR3 is 14 residues long. Trimming took 5 bases from V and 5 from J, leaving 16 bases between them. CDR3: CASSFGTPGETQYF. The CDR3 DNA sequence: TGCGCCAGCAGTTTTGGGACTCCCGGGGAGACCCAGTACTTC.

This chain connects TRBV30 to TRBJ1-5; a possible D gene is TRBD1 (5 bases). Trimming left V 1 base short and J 4 bases short, with 20 bases between. Germline CDR1 GTSNPN, CDR2 SVGIG (reference sequence). CDR3 size: 17 residues. CDR3 residues: CAWSGFGQGKFNQPQHF. CDR3 coding DNA: TGTGCCTGGAGTGGTTTCGGGCAGGGCAAGTTTAATCAGCCCCAGCATTTT.